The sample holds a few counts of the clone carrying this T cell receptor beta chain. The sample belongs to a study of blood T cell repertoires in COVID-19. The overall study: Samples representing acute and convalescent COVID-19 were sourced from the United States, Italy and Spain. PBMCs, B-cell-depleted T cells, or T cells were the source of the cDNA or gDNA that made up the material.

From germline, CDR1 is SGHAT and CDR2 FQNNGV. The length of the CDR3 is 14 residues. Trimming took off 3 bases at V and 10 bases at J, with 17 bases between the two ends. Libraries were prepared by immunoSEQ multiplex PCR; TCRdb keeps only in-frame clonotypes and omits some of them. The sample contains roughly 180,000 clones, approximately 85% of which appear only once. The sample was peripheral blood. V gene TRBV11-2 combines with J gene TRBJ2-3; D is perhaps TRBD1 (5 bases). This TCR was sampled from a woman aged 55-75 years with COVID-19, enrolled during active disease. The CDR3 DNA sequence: TGTGCCAGCAGCTTTACGGCACCACAGGATCCGCAGTATTTT. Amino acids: CASSFTAPQDPQYF.